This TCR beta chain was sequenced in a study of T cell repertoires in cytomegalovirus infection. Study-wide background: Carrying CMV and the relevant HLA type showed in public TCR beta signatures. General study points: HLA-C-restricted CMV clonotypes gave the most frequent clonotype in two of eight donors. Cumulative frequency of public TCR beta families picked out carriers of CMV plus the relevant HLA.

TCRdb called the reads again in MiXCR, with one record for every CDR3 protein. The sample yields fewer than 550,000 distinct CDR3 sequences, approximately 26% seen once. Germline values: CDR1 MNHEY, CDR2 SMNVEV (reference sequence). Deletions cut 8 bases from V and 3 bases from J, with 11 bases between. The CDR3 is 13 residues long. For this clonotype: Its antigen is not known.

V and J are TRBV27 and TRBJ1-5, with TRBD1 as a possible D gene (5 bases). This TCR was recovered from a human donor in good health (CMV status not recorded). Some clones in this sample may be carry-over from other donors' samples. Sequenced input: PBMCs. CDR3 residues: CASGTGPNQPQHF. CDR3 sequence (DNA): TGTGCCAGCGGGACGGGGCCCAATCAGCCCCAGCATTTT.